This T cell receptor (beta chain) is drawn from a study of PD-L1 blockade in urothelial cancer. Study-level information: Patients took up atezolizumab in about 2014 at 1,200 mg intravenously every 3 weeks. Blood drawn 3 weeks (second dose) and 6 weeks after treatment start was analyzed. Prior chemotherapy regimens per patient numbered 0 to 3.

Produced via immunoSEQ multiplex PCR; TCRdb's table is partial and in-frame only. The data contain 30,000 to 35,000 clones, around 83% of them singletons. The V gene end was trimmed by 7 bases and the J gene end by 5 bases; junction bases not matched to a gene: 9. Germline V gives CDR1 LNHDA, CDR2 SQIVND (reference sequence). There are 15 residues in the CDR3. The input for sequencing was PBMCs, taken around atezolizumab (anti-PD-L1) treatment. This chain joins TRBV19 and TRBJ2-5, with 11 bases matching TRBD1. This TCR came from a man in his 60s with urothelial cancer. CDR3 protein: CASTIGQGATETQYF. The CDR3 region has the DNA TGTGCCAGTACTATCGGACAGGGGGCTACGGAGACCCAGTACTTC.